This T cell receptor beta chain was captured in a study of vaccination and CD4 T cells after COVID-19 (dated by TCRdb to between 2021 and 2024). General notes on the study: Every convalescent patient had a positive nasal swab PCR test for SARS-CoV-2, with mild disease in nine patients and severe disease in one. Six males and four females were included in the convalescent cohort, with two Hispanic individuals, seven Caucasians, two Asians and one multiracial person represented. Post-COVID blood samples were collected from convalescent patients a median of around 100 days after diagnosis, with a range of about 35 to 180 days. In roughly eleven COVID-19 convalescent patients and a handful of infection-naive healthy vaccine recipients, the spike-specific CD4+ TCR repertoire before mRNA vaccination was compared with the repertoire after mRNA vaccination. The time from the second vaccine dose to post-vaccine blood sampling had a median of 72 days and ranged from roughly 12 to 250 days. In control cultures, a CEFX viral epitope pool was used as positive control, an HIV-1 Nef peptide pool was used as negative control, or no peptide was added. For stimulating the cultures, overlapping spike peptide pools were used, derived from SARS-CoV-2 as well as from the common cold coronaviruses HCoV-NL63, HCoV-OC43 and HCoV-229E. Each participant got two doses of either the Pfizer-BioNTech BNT162b2 vaccine (n=8) or the Moderna mRNA-1273 vaccine (n=2).

What the study reported, not specific to this receptor: An increase in the median number of SARS-CoV-2-reactive clonotypes from 20 to 25 after infection to 38 after vaccination was observed, but the change was not found to be significant. Among convalescent patients, a median around 89% of the SARS-CoV-2-reactive clones seen after vaccination appeared only after vaccination, which suggests priming specific to the vaccine. The number of convalescent patients in the study was relatively small, and the study did not examine early timepoints following natural infection. In convalescent patients, nearly all vaccine-specific clones (304 of 307) were found to be mono-reactive for SARS-CoV-2 spike rather than cross-reactive with common cold coronaviruses.

Taken with the paper, the label for treatment or condition translates to: roughly 10-day PBMC culture with coronavirus spike peptide pools or control peptides (ViraFEST assay). The ViraFEST assay was used in the study, in which antigen-specific T cells were expanded with peptide pools and expanded clonotypes were subsequently identified by TCR sequencing. Positive SARS-CoV-2 PCR tests in the convalescent patients dated from March to December 2020, before Alpha, Beta and Delta variants emerged in the United States. PBMCs were cultured at around 2 million per well in IMDM supplemented with roughly 5% human AB serum and about 10 IU/ml IL-2, with roughly 9.5 ug/ml peptide pools added. Half of the culture medium was replaced with fresh IL-2-containing medium on days 3 and 7. CD4+ T cells were isolated after around ten days of culture through negative selection using the EasySep CD4+ T cell isolation kit. Ficoll-Paque Plus gradient centrifugation was used to isolate PBMCs from whole blood, and the isolated PBMCs were then either used fresh or cryopreserved at -140C. Triplicate wells were generally used for each culture condition.

The protocol used for the library was PCR. At the Johns Hopkins FTIC core, DNA from the cultured CD4+ T cells underwent TCR sequencing with the Oncomine TCR Beta short-read assay. Genomic DNA was extracted from the cultured CD4+ T cells with the QIAamp micro DNA kit. Oncomine TCR Beta libraries from cultured CD4+ T cells were pooled using unique dual indexes and sequenced on an Illumina iSeq 100. Per the source publication's procedure: Non-productive sequences were removed, and CDR3s not starting with C, not ending with F or W, or shorter than 7 amino acids were discarded. The MANAFEST web application identified antigen-specific clonotypes by comparing peptide-stimulated wells against reference wells and other culture wells. Positive clones required FDR below 0.05, an odds ratio above 5, and productive frequency above 0.1% in at least two of three replicate wells. A clonotype counted as cross-reactive if it showed significant expansion both in the SARS-CoV-2 spike wells and in at least one common cold coronavirus spike condition. Levenshtein distances (stringdist) and unrooted phylogenetic trees (ape) in R version 3.6.1 were used to assess CDR3 homology. The raw public data were reprocessed by TCRdb itself: fastp quality trimming at Q25, MiXCR clonotype calling, in-frame beta chains only. Rows merge per CDR3 protein into single entries with the most common DNA and genes. For this entry, the V and J calls and clone size follow TCRdb and not the study's own pipeline. Present in this sample are about 3,000 distinct CDR3 sequences, about 80% of which were seen just once. Of the sample, under 25% is held by the ten largest clones.

From the germline V gene (reference sequence), CDR1 is DFQATT and CDR2 is SNEGSKA. The CDR3 measures 15 amino acids from cysteine to phenylalanine. Of the read, only the CDR3 DNA is kept; its 45 bases are in frame from base 1. V is pruned by 0 bases and J by 7 bases, leaving 8 bases of the junction without a gene match. Remarks on this clonotype: Its cognate antigen has yet to be identified. Qualities for individual bases were not recorded, and no much larger clone is one base off.

The chain links TRBV20-1 with TRBJ1-2; 10 bases in between match TRBD1. The sequence was collected from a human donor who had recovered from COVID-19. Sample: CD4+ T cells from blood, cultured in vitro. The sequenced DNA: TGCAGTGCTAGAGAGGTGGGACAGGGGCGGAGTGGCTACACCTTC. Its product reads: CSAREVGQGRSGYTF.